What follows is one TCR beta chain and its context. This entry comes from a study of T cell responses to AZD1222 COVID-19 vaccine. The CDR3 loop spans 13 amino acids. The V and J ends lost 6 bases and 0 bases respectively, with 8 bases between them. Germline V gene sequence: CDR1 LGHDT, CDR2 YNNKEL (reference sequence). Only in-frame clones appear in the TCRdb table, and some are missing; sequencing was by immunoSEQ multiplex PCR. The table records approximately 100,000 clones, around nine tenths of them present only once. The sample here was peripheral blood, taken on day 0 of AZD1222 vaccination. This TCR came from an adult in good health. The chain is built from TRBV3-1 (or the pseudogene TRBV3-2) and TRBJ2-5; no definite D call. The CDR3, as DNA: TGTGCCAGCAGGCGACCGTACCAAGAGACCCAGTACTTC. It yields the protein CASRRPYQETQYF.